Described below is a single T cell receptor (beta chain) sequence and its context. These data belong to a study of blood T cell repertoires in COVID-19. For the study at large: The United States, Italy and Spain provided the acute and convalescent COVID-19 samples. The cDNA or gDNA used as material had been derived from T cells, B-cell-depleted T cells, or PBMCs.

The CDR3 sequence is 15 residues long. CDR1 and CDR2 from the germline V gene are LGHDT and YNNKEL (reference sequence). The V gene end was trimmed by 2 bases and the J gene end by 7 bases; junction bases not matched to a gene: 5. Original analysis: Reference gene primer amplification in the assay estimated nucleated cell counts. Repertoires were generated with immunoSEQ multiplex PCR, while TCRdb's copy carries only in-frame clones and drops some. V and J calls and clone size follow that table, whereas D and trimming were derived from the DNA. The repertoire consists of some 300,000 clones, with just under 85% occurring once and the leading ten covering around 4.1%.

The chain combines TRBV3-1 (or the pseudogene TRBV3-2) with TRBJ1-6; 7 nucleotides align to TRBD1. This receptor was taken from a woman aged 45-65 years with active or convalescent COVID-19. Source material: peripheral blood. The CDR3 sequence is CASSQRGQTNSPLHF. The CDR3 coding sequence is TGTGCCAGCAGCCAAAGGGGGCAAACCAATTCACCCCTCCACTTT.